The TCR beta chain described here comes from a study of control samples from healthy donors and cancer patients. Only in-frame clones appear in the TCRdb table, and some are missing; sequencing was by immunoSEQ multiplex PCR. The sample carries 95,000 to 130,000 clones, approximately 92% recorded once. After removal of 6 bases from V and 10 bases from J, the junction contained 9 bases not matched to a gene. The CDR3 is 14 residues long. CDR1 MDHEN and CDR2 SYDVKM come from the germline V gene. V is TRBV28 and J is TRBJ2-1; the match to TRBD1 covers 10 bases. Sequenced material: PBMCs. The source of this sequence is a woman in her forties or fifties with colorectal cancer. This chain's CDR3 is CASSMGTGVLEQFF. The CDR3 region has the DNA TGTGCCAGCAGCATGGGGACAGGGGTTTTAGAGCAGTTCTTC.